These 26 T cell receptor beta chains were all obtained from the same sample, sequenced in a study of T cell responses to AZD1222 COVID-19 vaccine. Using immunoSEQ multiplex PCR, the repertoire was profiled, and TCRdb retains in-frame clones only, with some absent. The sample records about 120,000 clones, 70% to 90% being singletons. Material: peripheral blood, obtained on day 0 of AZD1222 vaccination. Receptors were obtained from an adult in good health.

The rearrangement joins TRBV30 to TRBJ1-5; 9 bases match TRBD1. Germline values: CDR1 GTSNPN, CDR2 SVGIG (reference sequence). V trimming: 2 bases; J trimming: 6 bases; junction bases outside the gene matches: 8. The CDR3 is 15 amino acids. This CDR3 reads CAWSTGQGTFQPQHF. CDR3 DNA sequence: TGTGCCTGGAGTACTGGACAGGGGACCTTTCAGCCCCAGCATTTT.

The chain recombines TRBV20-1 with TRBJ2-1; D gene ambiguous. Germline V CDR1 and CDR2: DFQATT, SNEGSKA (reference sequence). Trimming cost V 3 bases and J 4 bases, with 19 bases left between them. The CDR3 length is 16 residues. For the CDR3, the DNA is TGCAGTGCTAGTATCGGCGCGACGCCGCCTTACAATGAGCAGTTCTTC. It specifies CSASIGATPPYNEQFF.

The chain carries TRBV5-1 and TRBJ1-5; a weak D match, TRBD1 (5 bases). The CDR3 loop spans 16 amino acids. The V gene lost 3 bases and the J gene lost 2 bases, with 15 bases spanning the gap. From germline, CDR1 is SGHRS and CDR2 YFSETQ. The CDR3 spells CASSSGALLGNQPQHF. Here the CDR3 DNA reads TGCGCCAGCAGCTCCGGGGCTCTTCTTGGCAATCAGCCCCAGCATTTT.

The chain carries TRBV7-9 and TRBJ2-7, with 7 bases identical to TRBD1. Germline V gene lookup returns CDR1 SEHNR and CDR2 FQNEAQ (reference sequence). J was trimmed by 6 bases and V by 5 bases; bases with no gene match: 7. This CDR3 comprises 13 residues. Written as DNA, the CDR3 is TGTGCCAGCAGCCCCGGGACAGTCAGCGAGCAGTACTTC. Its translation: CASSPGTVSEQYF.

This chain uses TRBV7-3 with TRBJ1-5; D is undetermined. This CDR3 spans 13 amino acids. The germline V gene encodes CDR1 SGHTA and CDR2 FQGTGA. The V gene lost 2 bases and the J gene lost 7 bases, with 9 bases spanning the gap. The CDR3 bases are TGTGCCAGCAGCTTAGGGGTTGAGCAGCCCCAGCATTTT. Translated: CASSLGVEQPQHF.

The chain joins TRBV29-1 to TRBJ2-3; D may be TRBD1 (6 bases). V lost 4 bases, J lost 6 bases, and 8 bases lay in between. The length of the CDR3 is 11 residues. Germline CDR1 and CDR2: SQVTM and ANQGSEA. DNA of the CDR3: TGCAGCGTTGGAACAGGGGATACGCAGTATTTT. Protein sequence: CSVGTGDTQYF.

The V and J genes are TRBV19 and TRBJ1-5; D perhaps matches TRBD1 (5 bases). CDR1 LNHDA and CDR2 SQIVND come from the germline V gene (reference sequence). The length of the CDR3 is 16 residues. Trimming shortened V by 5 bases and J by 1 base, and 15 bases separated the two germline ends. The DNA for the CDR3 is TGTGCCAGTAGTGTCTTAGGGGTCCCAAGCAATCAGCCCCAGCATTTT. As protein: CASSVLGVPSNQPQHF.

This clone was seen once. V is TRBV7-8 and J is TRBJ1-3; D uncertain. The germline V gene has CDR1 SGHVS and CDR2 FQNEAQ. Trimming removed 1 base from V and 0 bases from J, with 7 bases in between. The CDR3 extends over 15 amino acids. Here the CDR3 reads CASSLGAPSGNTIYF. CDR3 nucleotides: TGTGCCAGCAGCTTAGGGGCCCCCTCTGGAAACACCATATATTTT.

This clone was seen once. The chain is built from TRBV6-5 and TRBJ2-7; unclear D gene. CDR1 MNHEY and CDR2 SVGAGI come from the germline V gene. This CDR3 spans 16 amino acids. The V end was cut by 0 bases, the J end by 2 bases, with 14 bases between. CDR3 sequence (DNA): TGTGCCAGCAGTTACTCGAGAGACTTACTCGCCTACGAGCAGTACTTC. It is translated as CASSYSRDLLAYEQYF.

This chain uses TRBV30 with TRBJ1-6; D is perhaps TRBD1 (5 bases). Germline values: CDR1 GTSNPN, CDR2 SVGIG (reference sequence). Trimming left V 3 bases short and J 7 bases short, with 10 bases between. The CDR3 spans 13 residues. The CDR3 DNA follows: TGTGCCTGGAGGGGGGACGGCAATTCACCCCTCCACTTT. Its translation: CAWRGDGNSPLHF.

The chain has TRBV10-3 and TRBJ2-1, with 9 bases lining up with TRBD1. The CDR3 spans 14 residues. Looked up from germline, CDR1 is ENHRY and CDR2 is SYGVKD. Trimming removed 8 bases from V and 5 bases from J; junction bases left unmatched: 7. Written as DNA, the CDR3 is TGTGCCATCCGGGGACAGGGAGACAACAATGAGCAGTTCTTC. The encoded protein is CAIRGQGDNNEQFF.

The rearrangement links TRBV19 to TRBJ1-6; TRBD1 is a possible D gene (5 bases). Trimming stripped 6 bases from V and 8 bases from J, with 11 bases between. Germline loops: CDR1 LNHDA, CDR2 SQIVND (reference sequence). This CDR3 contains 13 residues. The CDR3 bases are TGTGCCAGTAGCCCAGGGCTTGATTCACCCCTCCACTTT. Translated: CASSPGLDSPLHF.

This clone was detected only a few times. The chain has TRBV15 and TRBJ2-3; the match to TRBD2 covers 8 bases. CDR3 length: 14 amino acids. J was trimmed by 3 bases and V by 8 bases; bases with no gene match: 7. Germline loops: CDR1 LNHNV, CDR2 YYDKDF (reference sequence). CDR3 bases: TGTGCCACCGCCGGGGGGGCTGCGACAGATACGCAGTATTTT. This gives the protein CATAGGAATDTQYF.

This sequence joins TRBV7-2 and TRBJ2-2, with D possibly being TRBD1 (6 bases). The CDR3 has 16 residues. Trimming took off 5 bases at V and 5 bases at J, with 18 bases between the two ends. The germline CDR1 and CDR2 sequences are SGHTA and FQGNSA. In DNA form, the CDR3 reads TGTGCCAGCAGCCTCCACCGAGGACAGAAGACCGGGGAGCTGTTTTTT. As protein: CASSLHRGQKTGELFF.

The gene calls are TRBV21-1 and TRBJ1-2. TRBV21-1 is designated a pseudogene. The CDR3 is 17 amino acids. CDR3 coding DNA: TGTGCCAGCAGCACTCCTGACTGTGGACGGCGGAACTATGGCTACACCTTC. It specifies CASSTPDCGRRNYGYTF.

The CDR3 here is CASSTGPLAGEAFF. CDR3 nucleotides: TGTGCCAGCAGTACGGGACCGCTAGCAGGTGAAGCTTTCTTT. The chain is built from TRBV6-2 or TRBV6-3 and TRBJ1-1, with TRBD1 as a possible D gene (5 bases). This CDR3 has 14 residues. Per the germline V gene, CDR1 is MNHEY and CDR2 is SVGEGT. Trimming removed 5 bases from V and 7 bases from J, with 17 bases in between.

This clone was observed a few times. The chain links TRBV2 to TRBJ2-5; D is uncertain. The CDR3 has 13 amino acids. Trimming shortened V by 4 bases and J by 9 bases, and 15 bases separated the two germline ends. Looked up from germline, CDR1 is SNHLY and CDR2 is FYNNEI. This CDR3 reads CASSAARGRAQYF. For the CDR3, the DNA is TGTGCCAGCAGTGCGGCCCGCGGTAGGGCCCAGTACTTC.

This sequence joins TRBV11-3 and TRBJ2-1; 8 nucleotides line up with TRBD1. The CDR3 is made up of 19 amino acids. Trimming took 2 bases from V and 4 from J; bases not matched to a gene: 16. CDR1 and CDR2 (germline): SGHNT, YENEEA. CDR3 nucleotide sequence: TGTGCCAGCAGCTTAAGGCCGGCTTGGCAGGGGGCTCGTTACAATGAGCAGTTCTTC. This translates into CASSLRPAWQGARYNEQFF.

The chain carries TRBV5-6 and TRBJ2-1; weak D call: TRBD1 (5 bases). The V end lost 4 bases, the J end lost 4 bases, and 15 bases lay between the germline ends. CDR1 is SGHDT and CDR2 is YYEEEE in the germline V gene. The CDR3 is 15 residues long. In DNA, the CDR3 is TGTGCCAGCAGCGCAGGGCTCTCCCTATACAATGAGCAGTTCTTC. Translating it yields CASSAGLSLYNEQFF.

CDR3 residues: CASSLDRGNNQPQHF. The CDR3 DNA follows: TGTGCCAGCAGTTTGGACAGGGGGAACAATCAGCCCCAGCATTTT. This chain uses TRBV6-2 or TRBV6-3 with TRBJ1-5; 10 positions match TRBD1. There are 15 residues in the CDR3. Germline V gene data show CDR1 as MNHEY and CDR2 as SVGEGT. Trimming cost V 4 bases and J 3 bases; bases outside gene matches: 3.

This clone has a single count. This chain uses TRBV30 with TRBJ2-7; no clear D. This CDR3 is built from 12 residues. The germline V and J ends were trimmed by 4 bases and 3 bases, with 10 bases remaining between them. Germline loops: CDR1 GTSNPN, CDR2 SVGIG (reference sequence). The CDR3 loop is CAWTRRGYEQYF. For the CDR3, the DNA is TGTGCCTGGACGCGCCGAGGCTACGAGCAGTACTTC.

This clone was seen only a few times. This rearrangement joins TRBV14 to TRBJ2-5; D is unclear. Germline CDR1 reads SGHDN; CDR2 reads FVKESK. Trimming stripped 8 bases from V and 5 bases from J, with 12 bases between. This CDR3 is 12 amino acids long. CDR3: CASGPQRETQYF. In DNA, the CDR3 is TGTGCCAGCGGACCTCAGAGGGAGACCCAGTACTTC.

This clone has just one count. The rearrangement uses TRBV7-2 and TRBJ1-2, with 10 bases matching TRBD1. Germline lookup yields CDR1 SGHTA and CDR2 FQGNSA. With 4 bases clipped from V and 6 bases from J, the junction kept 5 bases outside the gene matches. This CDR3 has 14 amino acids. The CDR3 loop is CASSSQTGGNGYTF. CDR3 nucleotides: TGTGCCAGCAGCTCCCAGACAGGGGGCAATGGCTACACCTTC.

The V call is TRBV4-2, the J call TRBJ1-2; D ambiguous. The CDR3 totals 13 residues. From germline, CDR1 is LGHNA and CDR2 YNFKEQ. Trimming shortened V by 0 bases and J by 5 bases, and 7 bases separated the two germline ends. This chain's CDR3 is CASSQDGRYGYTF. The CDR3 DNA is TGTGCCAGCAGCCAAGATGGCAGGTATGGCTACACCTTC.

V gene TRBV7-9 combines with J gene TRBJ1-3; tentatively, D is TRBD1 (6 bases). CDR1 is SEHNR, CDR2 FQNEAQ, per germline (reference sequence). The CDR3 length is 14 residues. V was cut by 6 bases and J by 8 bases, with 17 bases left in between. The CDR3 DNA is TGTGCCAGCAGTTTACAGGGATCCGGCGACACCATATATTTT. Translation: CASSLQGSGDTIYF.

CDR3 coding DNA: TGTGCCAGCCGCCCTGGGGGGGGACCCGAAAATCAGCCCCAGCATTTT. Amino acids: CASRPGGGPENQPQHF. The chain has TRBV28 and TRBJ1-5; possible D gene TRBD1, 5 bases. The V and J ends lost 8 bases and 4 bases respectively, with 21 bases between them. This CDR3 is 16 amino acids long. The germline V gene encodes CDR1 MDHEN and CDR2 SYDVKM.